Listed here are 11 T cell receptor beta chains from one sample, sequenced in a study of human thymus T cells. Assay: immunoSEQ multiplex PCR; the TCRdb copy retains only in-frame clones and omits some. The repertoire holds 45,000 to 75,000 clones, 94% seen once, with approximately 6% in the top ten. The specimen sequenced was blood. All receptors derive from a boy under three years old with a congenital heart defect but otherwise immunologically healthy.

The gene calls are TRBV5-4 and TRBJ2-7, with 9 bases identical to TRBD2. CDR1 SGHNT and CDR2 YYREEE come from the germline V gene (reference sequence). V dropped 6 bases and J dropped 3; count of bases not matched to a gene: 13. The CDR3 contains 16 residues. CDR3 coding DNA: TGTGCCAGCACCTGGTCCCCTAGCGGGGCTGTCTACGAGCAGTACTTC. This gives the protein CASTWSPSGAVYEQYF. Complete variable domain (other parts from reference TRBV5-4 and TRBJ2-7): ETGVTQSPTHLIKTRGQQVTLRCSSQSGHNTVSWYQQALGQGPQFIFQYYREEENGRGNFPPRFSGLQFPNYSSELNVNALELDDSALYLCASTWSPSGAVYEQYFGPGTRLTVT.

This clone is categorized as medium-sized. The rearrangement links TRBV5-8 to TRBJ2-3; D may be TRBD1 (6 bases). V was shortened by 0 bases and J by 3 bases, with 17 bases between the two germline ends. Germline-derived CDR1 and CDR2 are SGHTS and YDEGEE. This CDR3 contains 17 residues. CDR3 nucleotides: TGTGCCAGCAGCTTGGATACCGAGACAGGCATAACAGATACGCAGTATTTT. Encoded protein: CASSLDTETGITDTQYF.

The chain joins TRBV7-8 to TRBJ2-5, with a possible D match to TRBD1 (6 bases). Trimming left V 0 bases short and J 4 bases short, with 12 bases between. CDR3 length equals 15 residues. Per germline, CDR1 SGHVS and CDR2 FQNEAQ. CDR3 protein: CASSLARTVRETQYF. The CDR3 DNA sequence: TGTGCCAGCAGCTTAGCGAGGACAGTGCGAGAGACCCAGTACTTC.

The chain carries TRBV15 and TRBJ1-5; D might be TRBD1 (5 bases). This CDR3 comprises 13 residues. Germline CDR1 LNHNV, CDR2 YYDKDF (reference sequence). Deletions cut 5 bases from V and 4 bases from J, with 9 bases between. The CDR3 here is CATSEGSNQPQHF. The CDR3 region has the DNA TGTGCCACCAGCGAGGGGTCGAATCAGCCCCAGCATTTT.

This chain links TRBV4-2 with TRBJ2-7; D ambiguous. Germline V gene lookup returns CDR1 LGHNA and CDR2 YNFKEQ. The V and J ends lost 4 bases and 6 bases respectively, with 13 bases between them. This CDR3 region has 13 residues. CDR3: CASSPNAPLEQYF. In DNA, the CDR3 is TGTGCCAGCAGCCCGAACGCCCCTCTCGAGCAGTACTTC.

The rearrangement links TRBV2 to TRBJ2-1, with a tentative D call TRBD1 (6 bases). The CDR3 has 12 amino acids. The V gene lost 6 bases and the J gene lost 6 bases, with 9 bases spanning the gap. Germline V CDR1 and CDR2: SNHLY, FYNNEI. The CDR3 nucleotides are TGTGCCAGCAGGGGGACACCCAATGAGCAGTTCTTC. Translation: CASRGTPNEQFF.

This clone has only a few counts. The chain couples TRBV30 to TRBJ1-1, with D unclear. The CDR3 has 14 residues. Per the germline V gene, CDR1 is GTSNPN and CDR2 is SVGIG (reference sequence). Trimming took 4 bases from V and 1 from J, leaving 13 bases between them. DNA for the CDR3: TGTGCCTGGACCAGTTGGCAGCGGAACACTGAAGCTTTCTTT. It translates to CAWTSWQRNTEAFF.

The V and J genes are TRBV5-6 and TRBJ2-7; D unclear. The V end was cut by 1 base, the J end by 2 bases, with 10 bases between. CDR3 length: 14 residues. Germline V lookup: CDR1 SGHDT, CDR2 YYEEEE. Here the CDR3 reads CASSLRTLTYEQYF. In nucleotides, the CDR3 is TGTGCCAGCAGCTTGCGGACGCTAACCTACGAGCAGTACTTC. Combining the CDR3 with reference TRBV5-6 and TRBJ2-7 gives the whole variable domain DAGVTQSPTHLIKTRGQQVTLRCSPKSGHDTVSWYQQALGQGPQFIFQYYEEEERQRGNFPDRFSGHQFPNYSSELNVNALLLGDSALYLCASSLRTLTYEQYFGPGTRLTVT.

The chain is built from TRBV10-3 and TRBJ2-3; 7 nucleotides match TRBD2. The CDR3 spans 14 residues. V trimming: 2 bases; J trimming: 6 bases; junction bases outside the gene matches: 5. The germline V gene has CDR1 ENHRY and CDR2 SYGVKD. CDR3 sequence reads: CAISEALAVDTQYF. CDR3 nucleotides: TGTGCCATCAGTGAGGCCCTAGCGGTGGATACGCAGTATTTT.

This sequence joins TRBV27 and TRBJ2-3; perhaps TRBD2 as D (6 bases). Germline loops: CDR1 MNHEY, CDR2 SMNVEV (reference sequence). This CDR3 has 15 residues. V lost 2 bases and J 1 base, leaving 10 bases between the germline ends. In DNA form, the CDR3 reads TGTGCCAGCAGTTTAGTGACTAGGGGCACAGATACGCAGTATTTT. Translating it yields CASSLVTRGTDTQYF.

This chain joins TRBV30 and TRBJ2-7, with D possibly being TRBD1 or TRBD2 (6 bases each). V was trimmed by 2 bases and J by 3 bases, leaving 11 bases between them. The CDR3 length is 13 residues. Germline assignment: CDR1 GTSNPN and CDR2 SVGIG (reference sequence). The CDR3 DNA follows: TGTGCCTGGAGTCGTAGGGGGGTCTACGAGCAGTACTTC. This encodes CAWSRRGVYEQYF. Full variable domain (outside the CDR3, taken from reference TRBV30 and TRBJ2-7): SQTIHQWPATLVQPVGSPLSLECTVEGTSNPNLYWYRQAAGRGLQLLFYSVGIGQISSEVPQNLSASRPQDRQFILSSKKLLLSDSGFYLCAWSRRGVYEQYFGPGTRLTVT.